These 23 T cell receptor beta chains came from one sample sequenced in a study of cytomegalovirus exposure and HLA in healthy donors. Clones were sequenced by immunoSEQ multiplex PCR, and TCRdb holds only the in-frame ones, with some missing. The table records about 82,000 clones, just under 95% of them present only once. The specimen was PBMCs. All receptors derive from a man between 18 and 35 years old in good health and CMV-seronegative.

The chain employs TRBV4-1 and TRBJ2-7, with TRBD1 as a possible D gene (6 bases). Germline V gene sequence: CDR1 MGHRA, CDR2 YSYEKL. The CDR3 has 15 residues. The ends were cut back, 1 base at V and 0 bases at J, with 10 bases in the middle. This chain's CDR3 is CASSQAGVFSYEQYF. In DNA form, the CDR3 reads TGCGCCAGCAGCCAAGCAGGGGTCTTCTCCTACGAGCAGTACTTC.

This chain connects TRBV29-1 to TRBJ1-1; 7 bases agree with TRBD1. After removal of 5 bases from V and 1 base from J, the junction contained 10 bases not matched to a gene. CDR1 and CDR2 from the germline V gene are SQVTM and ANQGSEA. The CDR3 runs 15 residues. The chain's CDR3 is CSVRGGRVRNTEAFF. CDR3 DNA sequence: TGCAGCGTTCGAGGGGGCAGAGTGAGGAACACTGAAGCTTTCTTT.

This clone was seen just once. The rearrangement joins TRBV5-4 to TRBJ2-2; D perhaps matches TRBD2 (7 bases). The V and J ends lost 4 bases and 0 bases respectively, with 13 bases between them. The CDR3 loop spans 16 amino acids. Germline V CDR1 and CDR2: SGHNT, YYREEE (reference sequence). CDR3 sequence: CASSQQGGANTGELFF. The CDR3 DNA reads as TGTGCCAGCAGCCAGCAAGGGGGGGCGAACACCGGGGAGCTGTTTTTT. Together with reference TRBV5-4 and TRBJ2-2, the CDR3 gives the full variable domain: ETGVTQSPTHLIKTRGQQVTLRCSSQSGHNTVSWYQQALGQGPQFIFQYYREEENGRGNFPPRFSGLQFPNYSSELNVNALELDDSALYLCASSQQGGANTGELFFGEGSRLTVL.

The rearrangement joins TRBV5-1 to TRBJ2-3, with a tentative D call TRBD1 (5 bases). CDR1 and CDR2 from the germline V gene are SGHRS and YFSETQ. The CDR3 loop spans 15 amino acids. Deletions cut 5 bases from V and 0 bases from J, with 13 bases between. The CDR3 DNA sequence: TGCGCCAGCAGGGCCTCAGGGTTTAGCACAGATACGCAGTATTTT. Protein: CASRASGFSTDTQYF.

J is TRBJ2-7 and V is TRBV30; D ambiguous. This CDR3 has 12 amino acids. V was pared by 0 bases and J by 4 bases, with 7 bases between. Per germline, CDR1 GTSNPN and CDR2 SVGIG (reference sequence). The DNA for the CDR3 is TGTGCCTGGAGTGTAAGCGTGTACGAGCAGTACTTC. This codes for CAWSVSVYEQYF.

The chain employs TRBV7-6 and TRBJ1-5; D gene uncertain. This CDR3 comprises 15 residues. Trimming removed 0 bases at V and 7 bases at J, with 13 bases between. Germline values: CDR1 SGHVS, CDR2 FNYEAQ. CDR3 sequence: CASSLAPGEDQPQHF. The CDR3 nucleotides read TGTGCCAGCAGCTTAGCCCCCGGGGAGGACCAGCCCCAGCATTTT.

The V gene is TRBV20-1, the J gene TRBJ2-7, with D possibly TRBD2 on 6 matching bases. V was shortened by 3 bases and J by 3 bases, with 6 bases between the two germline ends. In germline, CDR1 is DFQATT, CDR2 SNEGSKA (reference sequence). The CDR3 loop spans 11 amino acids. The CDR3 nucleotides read TGCAGTGCTAGGGACTACTACGAGCAGTACTTC. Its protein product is CSARDYYEQYF.

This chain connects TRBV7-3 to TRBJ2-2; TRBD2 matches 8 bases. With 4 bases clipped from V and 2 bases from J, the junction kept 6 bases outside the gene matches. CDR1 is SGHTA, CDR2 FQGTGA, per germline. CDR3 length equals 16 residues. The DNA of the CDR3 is TGTGCCAGCAGCTCGTCCGGGACTAGAAACACCGGGGAGCTGTTTTTT. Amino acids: CASSSSGTRNTGELFF.

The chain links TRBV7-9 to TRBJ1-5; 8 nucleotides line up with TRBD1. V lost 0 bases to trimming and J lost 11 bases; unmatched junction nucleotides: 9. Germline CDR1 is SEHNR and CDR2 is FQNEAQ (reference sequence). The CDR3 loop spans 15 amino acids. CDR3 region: CASSLAGQVGSAQHF. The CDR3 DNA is TGTGCCAGCAGCTTAGCGGGACAGGTTGGATCGGCCCAGCATTTT.

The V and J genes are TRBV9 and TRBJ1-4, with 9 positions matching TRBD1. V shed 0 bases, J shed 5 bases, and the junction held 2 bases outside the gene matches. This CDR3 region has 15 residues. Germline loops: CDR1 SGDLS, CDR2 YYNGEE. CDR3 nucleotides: TGTGCCAGCAGCGTAGAGGGGACAGGGAATGAAAAACTGTTTTTT. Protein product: CASSVEGTGNEKLFF.

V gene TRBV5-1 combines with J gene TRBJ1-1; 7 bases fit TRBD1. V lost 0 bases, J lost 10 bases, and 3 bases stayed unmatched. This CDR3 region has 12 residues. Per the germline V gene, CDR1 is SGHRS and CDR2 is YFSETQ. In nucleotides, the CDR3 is TGCGCCAGCAGCTTGGGACAGGGTGCAGCTTTCTTT. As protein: CASSLGQGAAFF.

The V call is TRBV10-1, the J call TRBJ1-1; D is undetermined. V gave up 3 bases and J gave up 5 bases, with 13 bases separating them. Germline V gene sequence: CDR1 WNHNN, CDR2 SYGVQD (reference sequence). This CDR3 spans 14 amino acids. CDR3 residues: CASSDGRGRTEAFF. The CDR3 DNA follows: TGCGCCAGCAGTGACGGGCGGGGAAGAACTGAAGCTTTCTTT.

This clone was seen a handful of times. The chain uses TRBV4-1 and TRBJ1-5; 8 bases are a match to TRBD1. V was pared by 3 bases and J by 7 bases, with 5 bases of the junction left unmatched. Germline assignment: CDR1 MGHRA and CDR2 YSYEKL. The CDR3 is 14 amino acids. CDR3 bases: TGCGCCAGCAGCCACGGACAGGGCGGACAGCCCCAGCATTTT. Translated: CASSHGQGGQPQHF.

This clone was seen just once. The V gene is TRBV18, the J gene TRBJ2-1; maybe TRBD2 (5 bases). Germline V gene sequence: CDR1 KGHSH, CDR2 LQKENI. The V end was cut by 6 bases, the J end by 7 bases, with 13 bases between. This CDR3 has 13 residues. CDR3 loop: CASSLKRENEQFF. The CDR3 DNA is TGTGCCAGCTCCCTTAAACGGGAAAATGAGCAGTTCTTC.

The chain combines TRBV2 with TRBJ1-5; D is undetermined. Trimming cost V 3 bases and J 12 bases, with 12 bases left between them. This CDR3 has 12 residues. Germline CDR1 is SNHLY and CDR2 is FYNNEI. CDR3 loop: CASSDDGLLQHF. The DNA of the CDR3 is TGTGCCAGCAGTGACGATGGCCTCCTCCAGCATTTT.

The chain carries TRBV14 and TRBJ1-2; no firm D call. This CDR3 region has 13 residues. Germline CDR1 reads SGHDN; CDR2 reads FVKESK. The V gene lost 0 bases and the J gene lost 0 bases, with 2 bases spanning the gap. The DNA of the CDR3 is TGTGCCAGCAGCCAAGACGCTAACTATGGCTACACCTTC. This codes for CASSQDANYGYTF.

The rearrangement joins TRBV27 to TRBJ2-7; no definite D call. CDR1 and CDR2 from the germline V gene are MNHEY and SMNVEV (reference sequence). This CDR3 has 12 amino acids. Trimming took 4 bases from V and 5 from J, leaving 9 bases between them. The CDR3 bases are TGTGCCAGCAGTTCACAGAGAGACGAGCAGTACTTC. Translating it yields CASSSQRDEQYF.

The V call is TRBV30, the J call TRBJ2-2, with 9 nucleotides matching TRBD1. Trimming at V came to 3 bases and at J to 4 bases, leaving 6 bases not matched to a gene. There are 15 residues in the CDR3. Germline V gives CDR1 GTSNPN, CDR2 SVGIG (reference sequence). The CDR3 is CAWRGTGFSTGELFF. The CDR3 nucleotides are TGTGCCTGGAGGGGGACAGGGTTTAGCACCGGGGAGCTGTTTTTT.

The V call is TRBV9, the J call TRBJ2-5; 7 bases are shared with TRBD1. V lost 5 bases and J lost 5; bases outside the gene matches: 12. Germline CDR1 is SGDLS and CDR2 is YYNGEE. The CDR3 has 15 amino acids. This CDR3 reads CASSLRDSRGETQYF. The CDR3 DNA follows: TGTGCCAGCAGTCTCCGGGACAGCCGAGGGGAGACCCAGTACTTC. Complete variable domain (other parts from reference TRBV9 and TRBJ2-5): DSGVTQTPKHLITATGQRVTLRCSPRSGDLSVYWYQQSLDQGLQFLIQYYNGEERAKGNILERFSAQQFPDLHSELNLSSLELGDSALYFCASSLRDSRGETQYFGPGTRLLVL.

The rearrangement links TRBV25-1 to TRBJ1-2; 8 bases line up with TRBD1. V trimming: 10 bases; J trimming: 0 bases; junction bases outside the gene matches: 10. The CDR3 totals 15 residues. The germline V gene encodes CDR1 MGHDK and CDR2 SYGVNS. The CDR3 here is CATMAGGTTNYGYTF. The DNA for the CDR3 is TGTGCCACCATGGCAGGGGGCACCACTAACTATGGCTACACCTTC.

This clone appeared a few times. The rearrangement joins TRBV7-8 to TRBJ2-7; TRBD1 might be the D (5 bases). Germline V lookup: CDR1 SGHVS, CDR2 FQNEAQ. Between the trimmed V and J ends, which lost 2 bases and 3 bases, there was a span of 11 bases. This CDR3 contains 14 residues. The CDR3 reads CASSLQGTFYEQYF. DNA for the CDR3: TGTGCCAGCAGCTTACAGGGTACGTTCTACGAGCAGTACTTC.

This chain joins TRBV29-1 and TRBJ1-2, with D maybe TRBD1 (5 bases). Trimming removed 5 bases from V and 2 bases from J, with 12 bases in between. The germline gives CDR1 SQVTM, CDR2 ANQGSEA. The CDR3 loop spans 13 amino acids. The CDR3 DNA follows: TGCAGCGTTAGAAGGGGTGGCAACTATGGCTACACCTTC. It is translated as CSVRRGGNYGYTF. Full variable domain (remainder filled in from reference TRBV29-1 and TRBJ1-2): SAVISQKPSRDICQRGTSLTIQCQVDSQVTMMFWYRQQPGQSLTLIATANQGSEATYESGFVIDKFPISRPNLTFSTLTVSNMSPEDSSIYLCSVRRGGNYGYTFGSGTRLTVV.

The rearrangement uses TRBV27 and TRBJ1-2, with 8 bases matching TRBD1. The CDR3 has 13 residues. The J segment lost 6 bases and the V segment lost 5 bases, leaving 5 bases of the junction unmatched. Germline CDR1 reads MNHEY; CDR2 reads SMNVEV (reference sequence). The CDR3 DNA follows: TGTGCCAGCAGTCCTACAGGGGGGGATGGCTACACCTTC. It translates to CASSPTGGDGYTF.